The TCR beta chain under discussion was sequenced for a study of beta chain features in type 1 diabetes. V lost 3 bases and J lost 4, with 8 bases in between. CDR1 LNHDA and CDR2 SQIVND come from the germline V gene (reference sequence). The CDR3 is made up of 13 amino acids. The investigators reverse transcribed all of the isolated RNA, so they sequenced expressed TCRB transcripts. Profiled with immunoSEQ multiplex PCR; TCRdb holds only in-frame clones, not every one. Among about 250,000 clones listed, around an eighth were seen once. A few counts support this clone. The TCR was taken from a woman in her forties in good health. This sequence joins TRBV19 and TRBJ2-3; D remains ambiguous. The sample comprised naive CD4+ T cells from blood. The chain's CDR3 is CASSISIPDTQYF. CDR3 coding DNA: TGTGCCAGTAGTATTTCTATCCCAGATACGCAGTATTTT.